Given below is one T cell receptor beta chain in context. In the source study's methods: Estimated nucleated cell counts came from reference gene primer amplification. Sequencing was performed with immunoSEQ multiplex PCR; in TCRdb, only in-frame clones are kept and a portion is missing. That table furnishes V, J and clone size, whereas the DNA furnished D and trimming. The repertoire has roughly 390,000 clones, 75% to 90% of them found once; the top ten carry roughly 3.6%. These data are taken from a study of blood T cell repertoires in COVID-19. Study information: The United States, Italy and Spain supplied acute and convalescent COVID-19 samples. T cells, B-cell-depleted T cells, or PBMCs supplied cDNA or gDNA.

The V and J ends lost 1 base and 1 base, in that order; junction bases with no gene match: 3. Germline CDR1 reads LNHDA; CDR2 reads SQIVND (reference sequence). CDR3 length: 15 amino acids. Sequencing used peripheral blood. J is TRBJ1-1 and V is TRBV19, with 7 positions matching TRBD1. This clonotype was sampled from a woman aged 18-30 years with acute or convalescent COVID-19. The CDR3 nucleotides read TGTGCCAGTAGTATAGCAGAGGGGGCGAACACTGAAGCTTTCTTT. As protein: CASSIAEGANTEAFF.